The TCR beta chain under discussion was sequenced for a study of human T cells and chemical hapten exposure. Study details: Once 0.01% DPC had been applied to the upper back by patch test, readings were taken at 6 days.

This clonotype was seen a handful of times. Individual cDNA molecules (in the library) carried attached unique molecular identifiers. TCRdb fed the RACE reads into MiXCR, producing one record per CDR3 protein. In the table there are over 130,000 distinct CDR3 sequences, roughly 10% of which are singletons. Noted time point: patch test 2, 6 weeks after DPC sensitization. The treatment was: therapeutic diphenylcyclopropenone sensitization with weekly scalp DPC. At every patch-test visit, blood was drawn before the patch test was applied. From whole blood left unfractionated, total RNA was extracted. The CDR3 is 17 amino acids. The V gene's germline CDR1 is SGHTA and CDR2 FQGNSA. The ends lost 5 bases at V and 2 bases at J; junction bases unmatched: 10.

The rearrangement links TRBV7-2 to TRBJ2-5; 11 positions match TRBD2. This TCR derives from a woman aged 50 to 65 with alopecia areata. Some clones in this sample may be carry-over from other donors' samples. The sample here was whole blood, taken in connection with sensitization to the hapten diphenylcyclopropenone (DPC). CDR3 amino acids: CASSLTPGLAVQETQYF. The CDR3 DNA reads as TGTGCCAGCAGCCTCACCCCGGGACTAGCGGTACAAGAGACCCAGTACTTC. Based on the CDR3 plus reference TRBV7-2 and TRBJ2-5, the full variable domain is GAGVSQSPSNKVTEKGKDVELRCDPISGHTALYWYRQSLGQGLEFLIYFQGNSAPDKSGLPSDRFSAERTGGSVSTLTIQRTQQEDSAVYLCASSLTPGLAVQETQYFGPGTRLLVL.